These 18 T cell receptor beta chains came from one sample sequenced in a study of blood T cell repertoires in COVID-19. Method: immunoSEQ multiplex PCR; TCRdb's copy keeps in-frame clones and lacks some. In the table there are under 200,000 clones, approximately 79% of which are singletons. Material for sequencing was peripheral blood. Receptor source: a woman older than 75 with acute or convalescent COVID-19.

This clone turned up a few times. This chain links TRBV19 with TRBJ2-7; D ambiguous. CDR3 length: 14 amino acids. CDR1 is LNHDA and CDR2 is SQIVND in the germline V gene (reference sequence). Trimming removed 9 bases at V and 0 bases at J, with 15 bases between. The chain's CDR3 is CASRPFSHSYEQYF. CDR3 coding DNA: TGTGCCAGCCGCCCCTTCAGTCACTCCTACGAGCAGTACTTC.

The chain uses TRBV7-3 and TRBJ2-1; D possibly corresponds to TRBD2 (5 bases). V shed 0 bases and J shed 5 bases, with 23 bases lying between them. Germline CDR1 reads SGHTA; CDR2 reads FQGTGA. This CDR3 is 19 amino acids long. In nucleotides, the CDR3 is TGTGCCAGCAGCTTAACACCCAACCCGACTACGAACAAGGACAATGAGCAGTTCTTC. It translates to CASSLTPNPTTNKDNEQFF.

This clone was recorded a few times. This sequence joins TRBV6-1 and TRBJ1-1; D gene uncertain. V lost 2 bases, J lost 3 bases, and 4 bases lay in between. This CDR3 has 12 amino acids. Germline V lookup: CDR1 MNHNS, CDR2 SASEGT. In nucleotides, the CDR3 is TGTGCCAGCAGTGAACCGGACACTGAAGCTTTCTTT. It yields the protein CASSEPDTEAFF.

This clone was observed a few times. V gene TRBV28 combines with J gene TRBJ2-3; D may be TRBD2 (5 bases). This CDR3 is built from 16 residues. Germline V gene sequence: CDR1 MDHEN, CDR2 SYDVKM. The ends were cut back, 8 bases at V and 2 bases at J, with 20 bases in the middle. CDR3 amino acids: CASQREIYTTTDTQYF. In DNA form, the CDR3 reads TGTGCCAGCCAAAGGGAGATTTATACGACCACAGATACGCAGTATTTT.

The genes are TRBV6-2 or TRBV6-3 and TRBJ1-5; 8 bases agree with TRBD1. The CDR3 covers 16 residues. With V trimmed by 4 bases and J by 5 bases, 10 bases remained unmatched. Germline V gene sequence: CDR1 MNHEY, CDR2 SVGEGT. The CDR3 region has the DNA TGTGCCAGCAGTTCCCAGGACAGGGTCAGCGATCAGCCCCAGCATTTT. Protein sequence: CASSSQDRVSDQPQHF.

V and J are TRBV29-1 and TRBJ1-1, with D unclear. V lost 5 bases and J lost 0, with 13 bases in between. Germline-derived CDR1 and CDR2 are SQVTM and ANQGSEA. There are 14 residues in the CDR3. This CDR3 is CSVLVGQLNTEAFF. Written as DNA, the CDR3 is TGCAGCGTTCTAGTCGGCCAGCTGAACACTGAAGCTTTCTTT.

This clone was recorded once. The chain has TRBV7-2 and TRBJ2-5, with 15 bases matching TRBD2. CDR1 SGHTA and CDR2 FQGNSA come from the germline V gene. Trimming cost V 1 base and J 5 bases; bases outside gene matches: 5. The CDR3 is 17 residues long. CDR3 protein: CASSLEEGLAGGETQYF. Written as DNA, the CDR3 is TGTGCCAGCAGCTTAGAAGAAGGACTAGCGGGAGGGGAGACCCAGTACTTC.

The genes are TRBV10-1 and TRBJ2-3, with TRBD2 as a possible D gene (6 bases). The CDR3 is 17 amino acids. V was trimmed by 3 bases and J by 2 bases, leaving 18 bases between them. CDR1 and CDR2 (germline): WNHNN, SYGVQD (reference sequence). The CDR3 spells CASSDNVGVAATDTQYF. CDR3 in DNA: TGCGCCAGCAGTGATAATGTTGGAGTAGCGGCCACAGATACGCAGTATTTT.

The genes are TRBV11-2 and TRBJ2-7, with a weak D call TRBD1 (6 bases). The length of the CDR3 is 14 residues. Germline loops: CDR1 SGHAT, CDR2 FQNNGV. The V end was cut by 5 bases, the J end by 6 bases, with 17 bases between. The CDR3, as DNA: TGTGCCAGCAGCACCCGGACAGTTGGCCCCGAGCAGTACTTC. It is translated as CASSTRTVGPEQYF.

Remarks on this clone: Relative to the germline gene, one junction end is altered; a read error may explain this. V usage is TRBV28 and J usage is TRBJ1-1, with 10 bases lining up with TRBD1. The CDR3 consists of 14 residues. Germline assignment: CDR1 MDHEN and CDR2 SYDVKM. For the CDR3, the DNA is TGTGCCAGCAGTTTAGGCCAGGGACAGGGGACTAGGTCCTTT. Translating it yields CASSLGQGQGTRSF. The whole variable domain, filled in from reference TRBV28 and TRBJ1-1, reads DVKVTQSSRYLVKRTGEKVFLECVQDMDHENMFWYRQDPGLGLRLIYFSYDVKMKEKGDIPEGYSVSREKKERFSLILESASTNQTSMYLCASSLGQGQGTRSFGQGTRLTVV.

The J gene is TRBJ2-3, the V gene TRBV9, with TRBD2 as a possible D gene (6 bases). The CDR3 runs 15 residues. Germline V gives CDR1 SGDLS, CDR2 YYNGEE. The V end lost 0 bases, the J end lost 1 base, and 9 bases lay between the germline ends. This chain's CDR3 is CASSVAEGGTDTQYF. In DNA form, the CDR3 reads TGTGCCAGCAGCGTAGCGGAGGGTGGCACAGATACGCAGTATTTT.

The chain carries TRBV7-2 and TRBJ2-5; D might be TRBD1 (6 bases). This CDR3 spans 13 amino acids. Germline values: CDR1 SGHTA, CDR2 FQGNSA. V gave up 1 base and J gave up 7 bases, with 10 bases separating them. CDR3 residues: CASSLDREGTQYF. The DNA for the CDR3 is TGTGCCAGCAGCTTAGACAGGGAAGGGACCCAGTACTTC.

This chain links TRBV11-2 with TRBJ2-3; 9 nucleotides agree with TRBD2. The V segment lost 5 bases and the J segment 5 bases; nucleotides outside the gene matches: 8. Germline assignment: CDR1 SGHAT and CDR2 FQNNGV. This CDR3 spans 15 amino acids. CDR3 DNA sequence: TGTGCCAGCAGCCCGACCAGCGGGAGGAGAGATACGCAGTATTTT. It encodes CASSPTSGRRDTQYF.

This clone was counted only a few times. The chain is built from TRBV7-9 and TRBJ2-7; no clear D gene. Trimming stripped 3 bases from V and 0 bases from J, with 9 bases between. Germline-derived CDR1 and CDR2 are SEHNR and FQNEAQ (reference sequence). The CDR3 extends over 14 amino acids. CDR3 region: CASSFGTFSYEQYF. Here the CDR3 DNA reads TGTGCCAGCAGCTTTGGCACCTTCTCCTACGAGCAGTACTTC.

This clone was observed a few times. This chain joins TRBV29-1 and TRBJ1-2, with TRBD1 matching 8 bases. J gave up 10 bases and V 4 bases, and 5 bases lay outside the gene matches. CDR3 length: 11 amino acids. The germline CDR1 and CDR2 sequences are SQVTM and ANQGSEA. The CDR3 DNA reads TGCAGCGTTGCCGAGACAGGGGTCTACACCTTC. This codes for CSVAETGVYTF.

This rearrangement joins TRBV6-5 to TRBJ1-1; 8 bases fit TRBD1. The V gene's germline CDR1 is MNHEY and CDR2 SVGAGI. Losses at the gene ends were 2 bases for V and 6 bases for J; bases not matched to a gene: 5. The CDR3 runs to 14 residues. The CDR3 DNA sequence: TGTGCCAGCAGTTACGACAGGGGCATAGCTGAAGCTTTCTTT. Protein product: CASSYDRGIAEAFF.

V gene TRBV7-9 combines with J gene TRBJ2-5; 7 bases fit TRBD1. CDR3 length: 17 amino acids. V was pared by 0 bases and J by 1 base, with 8 bases of the junction left unmatched. CDR1 and CDR2 (germline): SEHNR, FQNEAQ (reference sequence). The chain's CDR3 is CASSLARQGGRQETQYF. CDR3 bases: TGTGCCAGCAGCTTAGCGAGACAGGGCGGGCGCCAAGAGACCCAGTACTTC.

The J gene is TRBJ1-3, the V gene TRBV30, with a weak D call TRBD1 (5 bases). The CDR3 spans 13 residues. V lost 2 bases, J lost 0 bases, and 5 bases lay in between. Germline-derived CDR1 and CDR2 are GTSNPN and SVGIG (reference sequence). The CDR3 region is CAWSQGSGNTIYF. The CDR3 DNA sequence: TGTGCCTGGAGTCAGGGCTCTGGAAACACCATATATTTT.